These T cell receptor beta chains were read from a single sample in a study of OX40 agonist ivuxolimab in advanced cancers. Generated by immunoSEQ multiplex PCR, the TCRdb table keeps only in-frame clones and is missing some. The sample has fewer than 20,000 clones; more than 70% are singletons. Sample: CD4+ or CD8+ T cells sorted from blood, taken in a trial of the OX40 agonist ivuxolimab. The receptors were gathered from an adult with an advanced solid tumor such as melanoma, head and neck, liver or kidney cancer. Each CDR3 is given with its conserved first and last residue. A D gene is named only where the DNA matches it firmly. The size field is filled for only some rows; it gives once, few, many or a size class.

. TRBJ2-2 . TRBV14 CASSLLFGTATNTGELFF TGTGCCAGCAGCCTTTTATTTGGTACAGCCACAAACACCGGGGAGCTGTTTTTT
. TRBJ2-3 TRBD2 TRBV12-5 CASGLFAGGYTDTQYF TGTGCTAGTGGTTTGTTTGCGGGGGGTTACACAGATACGCAGTATTTT
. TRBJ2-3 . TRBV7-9 CASSLSWGAEGTDTQYF TGTGCCAGCAGCTTATCTTGGGGGGCCGAGGGCACAGATACGCAGTATTTT
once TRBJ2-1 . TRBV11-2 CASSLEGGQYNEQFF TGTGCCAGCAGCTTAGAAGGCGGACAGTACAATGAGCAGTTCTTC
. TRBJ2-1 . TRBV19 CASSMHKYNEQFF TGTGCCAGTAGTATGCACAAGTACAATGAGCAGTTCTTC
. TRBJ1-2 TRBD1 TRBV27 CASSWDRVGYTF TGTGCCAGCAGTTGGGACAGGGTTGGCTACACCTTC
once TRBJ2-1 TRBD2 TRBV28 CASRPPSSGSLGNEQFF TGTGCCAGCAGACCCCCCTCTAGCGGGAGTCTGGGCAATGAGCAGTTCTTC
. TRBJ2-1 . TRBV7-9 CASSLNNEQFF TGTGCCAGCAGCTTAAACAATGAGCAGTTCTTC
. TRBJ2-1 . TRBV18 CASSPPETGYNEQFF TGTGCCAGCTCACCACCGGAAACAGGGTACAATGAGCAGTTCTTC
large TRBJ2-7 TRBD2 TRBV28 CASSPRGSGDSYEQYF TGTGCCAGCAGTCCCCGGGGTAGCGGGGATTCCTACGAGCAGTACTTC
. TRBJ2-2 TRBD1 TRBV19 CASSTFGTGSLPGELFF TGTGCCAGTAGTACGTTCGGGACAGGGAGTTTGCCCGGGGAGCTGTTTTTT
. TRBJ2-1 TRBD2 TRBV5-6 CASSYDRGGSYNEQFF TGTGCCAGCAGTTACGATCGGGGGGGCTCCTACAATGAGCAGTTCTTC
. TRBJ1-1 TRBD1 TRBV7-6 CASSPDRATEAFF TGTGCCAGCAGCCCTGACAGGGCCACTGAAGCTTTCTTT
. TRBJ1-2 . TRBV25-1 CASSESSLAIYTF TGTGCCAGCAGTGAATCCTCCCTGGCGATCTACACCTTC
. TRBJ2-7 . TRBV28 CASSLGHEQYF TGTGCCAGCAGTTTAGGGCACGAGCAGTACTTC
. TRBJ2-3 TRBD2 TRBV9 CASSVTPGERGAADTQYF TGTGCCAGCAGCGTAACTCCGGGCGAGCGGGGGGCCGCGGATACGCAGTATTTT
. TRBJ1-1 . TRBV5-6 CASSLFPWNTEAFF TGTGCCAGCAGCTTGTTTCCCTGGAACACTGAAGCTTTCTTT
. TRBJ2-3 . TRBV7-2 CASSLPFRDTDTQYF TGTGCCAGCAGCTTACCCTTCAGGGACACAGATACGCAGTATTTT
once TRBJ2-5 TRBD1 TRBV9 CASSAWGQGTQETQYF TGTGCCAGCAGCGCGTGGGGACAGGGCACCCAAGAGACCCAGTACTTC
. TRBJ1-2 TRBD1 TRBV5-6 CASSLGQGTGYGYTF TGTGCCAGCAGCTTGGGACAGGGGACGGGCTATGGCTACACCTTC
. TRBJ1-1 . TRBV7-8 CASGPWLGEAFF TGTGCCAGCGGACCCTGGCTGGGTGAAGCTTTCTTT
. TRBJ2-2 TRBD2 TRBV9 CASSPTSGANTGELFF TGTGCCAGCAGCCCTACTAGCGGGGCAAACACCGGGGAGCTGTTTTTT
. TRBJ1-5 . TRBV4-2 CASSYGSNQPQHF TGTGCCAGCAGCTACGGTAGCAATCAGCCCCAGCATTTT
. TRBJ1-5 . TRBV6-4 CASFNQPQHF TGTGCCAGCTTCAATCAGCCCCAGCATTTT
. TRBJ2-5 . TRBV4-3 CASSQGSGFMETQYF TGCGCCAGCAGCCAAGGGTCGGGGTTTATGGAGACCCAGTACTTC
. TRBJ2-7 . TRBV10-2 CASSEGGRYEQYF TGCGCCAGCAGTGAGGGGGGGCGGTACGAGCAGTACTTC
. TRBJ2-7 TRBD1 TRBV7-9 CASSSSGTGGSGYF TGTGCCAGCAGCTCCTCCGGGACAGGGGGGTCCGGGTACTTC
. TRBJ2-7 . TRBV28 CASSFTPTREQYF TGTGCCAGCAGTTTCACCCCCACTAGGGAGCAGTACTTC
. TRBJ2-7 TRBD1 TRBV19 CASSFGTGAYEQYF TGTGCCAGTAGTTTTGGGACAGGGGCCTACGAGCAGTACTTC
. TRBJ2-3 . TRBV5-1 CASSLVGGSTDTQYF TGCGCCAGCAGCTTGGTAGGCGGGTCGACGGATACGCAGTATTTT
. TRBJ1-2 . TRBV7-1 CASSMTIHEGEGKTYGYTF TGTGCCAGCAGCATGACGATTCACGAGGGAGAGGGAAAGACCTATGGCTACACCTTC
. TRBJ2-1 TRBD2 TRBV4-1 CASSQISGSGNEQFF TGCGCCAGCAGCCAAATCAGCGGGAGCGGCAATGAGCAGTTCTTC
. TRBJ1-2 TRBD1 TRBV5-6 CASSGKGQGGIYGYTF TGTGCCAGCAGCGGAAAGGGACAGGGTGGCATATATGGCTACACCTTC
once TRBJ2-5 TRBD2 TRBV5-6 CASSLLASGGSQETQYF TGTGCCAGCAGCTTACTGGCTAGCGGGGGGTCCCAAGAGACCCAGTACTTC
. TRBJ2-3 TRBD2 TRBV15 CATSNSGGGADTQYF TGTGCCACCAGCAATAGCGGGGGAGGCGCAGATACGCAGTATTTT
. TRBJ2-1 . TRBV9 CASSVYSGSSYNEQFF TGTGCCAGCAGCGTTTACTCAGGGAGCTCCTACAATGAGCAGTTCTTC
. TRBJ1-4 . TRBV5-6 CASSLMGGPATNEKLFF TGTGCCAGCAGCTTGATGGGAGGCCCCGCTACTAATGAAAAACTGTTTTTT